The 17 T cell receptor beta chains below all came from one sample that was sequenced in a study of neurological immune-mediated disorders. TCRdb reprocessed the 5' RACE reads via MiXCR and lists one record per CDR3 protein. The repertoire holds about 50,000 distinct CDR3 sequences, with around 16% as singletons. The specimen was PBMCs. These receptors were taken from a man aged 55 to 70 in good health.

Notes on this clonotype: A junction boundary mismatches the germline segment, possibly from a read error. This chain joins TRBV28 and TRBJ2-7; 7 positions match TRBD2. In germline, CDR1 is MDHEN, CDR2 SYDVKM. The CDR3 is 14 residues long. This chain's CDR3 is CTSFGGGGLYEQYF. The DNA for the CDR3 is TGTACCAGTTTTGGCGGGGGTGGTCTCTACGAGCAATACTTC.

This clonotype was counted at least ten times. The V call is TRBV20-1, the J call TRBJ1-6; perhaps TRBD1 as D (5 bases). Germline V gene lookup returns CDR1 DFQATT and CDR2 SNEGSKA (reference sequence). CDR3 length: 14 residues. Trimming stripped 5 bases from V and 7 bases from J, with 15 bases between. The CDR3 sequence: CSAVGTGRNSPLHF. CDR3 nucleotides: TGCAGTGCTGTTGGGACCGGGAGGAATTCACCCCTCCACTTT.

There are many counts of this clonotype. The CDR3: CASSFLTGDGYTF. In DNA form, the CDR3 reads TGTGCCAGCAGCTTTTTGACAGGGGATGGCTACACCTTC. V usage is TRBV7-2 and J usage is TRBJ1-2, with TRBD1 matching 8 bases. V trimming: 3 bases; J trimming: 6 bases; junction bases outside the gene matches: 3. The CDR3 covers 13 residues. CDR1 is SGHTA and CDR2 is FQGNSA in the germline V gene. Using reference TRBV7-2 and TRBJ1-2 for the parts outside the CDR3, the full variable domain is GAGVSQSPSNKVTEKGKDVELRCDPISGHTALYWYRQSLGQGLEFLIYFQGNSAPDKSGLPSDRFSAERTGGSVSTLTIQRTQQEDSAVYLCASSFLTGDGYTFGSGTRLTVV.

This clonotype was recorded at least ten times. The chain combines TRBV5-6 with TRBJ2-7; unclear D gene. The CDR3 contains 12 residues. With 0 bases removed from V and 5 bases from J, the gap between germline ends came to 6 bases. CDR1 and CDR2 from the germline V gene are SGHDT and YYEEEE. In DNA form, the CDR3 reads TGTGCCAGCAGCTTGGGAGACAACGAGCAGTACTTC. Protein: CASSLGDNEQYF.

This chain joins TRBV7-2 and TRBJ2-7; no definite D call. The germline CDR1 and CDR2 sequences are SGHTA and FQGNSA. The germline V and J ends were trimmed by 6 bases and 1 base, with 16 bases remaining between them. CDR3 size: 15 residues. Written as DNA, the CDR3 is TGTGCCAGCAGGTTAAGGGTAGAAAGGTCCTACGAGCAGTACTTC. It translates to CASRLRVERSYEQYF.

This clonotype was seen repeatedly, ten times or more. The chain joins TRBV25-1 to TRBJ2-1; D is possibly TRBD1 or TRBD2 (5 bases each). Germline CDR1 is MGHDK and CDR2 is SYGVNS. This CDR3 comprises 15 residues. Trimming took off 1 base at V and 8 bases at J, with 15 bases between the two ends. The chain's CDR3 is CASSESKGTIDEQFF. In DNA, the CDR3 is TGTGCCAGCAGTGAATCCAAGGGGACGATCGATGAGCAGTTCTTC.

This clonotype was found many times. V gene TRBV5-1 combines with J gene TRBJ2-1; D not certain. The CDR3 runs to 12 residues. The ends were cut back, 4 bases at V and 8 bases at J, with 10 bases in the middle. CDR1 SGHRS and CDR2 YFSETQ come from the germline V gene. CDR3 loop: CASSLSPDEQFF. In DNA form, the CDR3 reads TGCGCCAGCAGCCTTTCCCCCGATGAGCAGTTCTTC.

In its sample, this clonotype was seen many times. The chain has TRBV5-1 and TRBJ1-1; 8 bases align to TRBD1. The CDR3 contains 14 residues. V lost 7 bases to trimming and J lost 1 base; unmatched junction nucleotides: 6. Germline loops: CDR1 SGHRS, CDR2 YFSETQ. This CDR3 is CASYPGTGNTEAFF. The CDR3 DNA follows: TGCGCCAGCTACCCCGGGACAGGGAACACTGAAGCTTTCTTT.

In this sample, this clonotype turned up many times. The V gene is TRBV9, the J gene TRBJ2-5; weak D call: TRBD1 (6 bases). CDR1 is SGDLS, CDR2 YYNGEE, per germline. Between the trimmed V and J ends, which lost 2 bases and 4 bases, there was a span of 9 bases. The CDR3 covers 13 residues. CDR3 protein: CASSVGRGETQYF. In nucleotides, the CDR3 is TGTGCCAGCAGCGTCGGCAGGGGAGAGACCCAGTACTTC.

This clonotype was picked up many times. CDR3 loop: CASSQESTGGGTDTQYF. CDR3 in DNA: TGTGCCAGCAGCCAAGAATCGACAGGGGGTGGGACAGATACGCAGTATTTT. The rearrangement joins TRBV4-2 to TRBJ2-3; 9 nucleotides align to TRBD1. The J segment lost 3 bases and the V segment lost 0 bases, leaving 7 bases of the junction unmatched. Germline V gene lookup returns CDR1 LGHNA and CDR2 YNFKEQ. The CDR3 runs 17 residues.

In this sample, this clonotype turned up many times. The chain is built from TRBV28 and TRBJ1-6; unclear D gene. Trimming shortened V by 1 base and J by 10 bases, and 14 bases separated the two germline ends. The V gene's germline CDR1 is MDHEN and CDR2 SYDVKM. The CDR3 length is 15 residues. CDR3 DNA: TGTGCCAGCAGTTTATCGGAGCGCATTTCCTCACCCCTCCACTTT. As protein: CASSLSERISSPLHF. Full variable domain (outside the CDR3, taken from reference TRBV28 and TRBJ1-6): DVKVTQSSRYLVKRTGEKVFLECVQDMDHENMFWYRQDPGLGLRLIYFSYDVKMKEKGDIPEGYSVSREKKERFSLILESASTNQTSMYLCASSLSERISSPLHFGNGTRLTVT.

At least ten counts were recorded for this clonotype. The rearrangement joins TRBV11-2 to TRBJ2-3; TRBD1 is a possible D gene (5 bases). There are 13 residues in the CDR3. Trimming took 5 bases from V and 6 from J, leaving 12 bases between them. Germline V CDR1 and CDR2: SGHAT, FQNNGV. For the CDR3, the DNA is TGTGCCAGCAGCAAGGGGCAGGCGGATACGCAGTATTTT. Translating it yields CASSKGQADTQYF.

Concerning this clonotype itself: The CDR3 does not close with the conserved phenylalanine or tryptophan, likely indicating a read error. The CDR3 here is CASSLAGQGKETQYL. The CDR3 nucleotides are TGCGCCAGCAGCTTGGCCGGACAGGGTAAAGAGACCCAGTACTTA. V usage is TRBV5-1 and J usage is TRBJ2-5; TRBD1 aligns across 8 bases. Germline CDR1 reads SGHRS; CDR2 reads YFSETQ. The CDR3 contains 15 residues. V trimming: 0 bases; J trimming: 3 bases; junction bases outside the gene matches: 4.

In this sample, this clonotype turned up many times. This sequence joins TRBV20-1 and TRBJ2-7; D may be TRBD1 or TRBD2 (5 bases each). Germline CDR1 is DFQATT and CDR2 is SNEGSKA (reference sequence). The CDR3 covers 13 residues. Deletions cut 3 bases from V and 7 bases from J, with 16 bases between. CDR3 residues: CSASKSGWREQYF. In DNA form, the CDR3 reads TGCAGTGCTAGTAAATCAGGGTGGAGGGAGCAGTACTTC.

The chain employs TRBV6-2 or TRBV6-3 and TRBJ1-1; D is perhaps TRBD1 (5 bases). Trimming pared 6 bases from V and 4 bases from J, leaving 21 bases between. The CDR3 is 16 amino acids. Per the germline V gene, CDR1 is MNHEY and CDR2 is SVGEGT. The DNA of the CDR3 is TGTGCCAGCAGCCGCCCCGGGAGGACATGGAGCACTGAAGCTTTCTTT. Its translation is CASSRPGRTWSTEAFF.

This clonotype was found many times. The J gene is TRBJ2-6, the V gene TRBV3-1; no clear D. The CDR3 sequence is 14 residues long. V lost 0 bases, J lost 2 bases, and 2 bases lay in between. Germline values: CDR1 LGHDT, CDR2 YNNKEL (reference sequence). CDR3 nucleotide sequence: TGTGCCAGCAGCCAAGACGCTGGGGCCAACGTCCTGACTTTC. Translated: CASSQDAGANVLTF.

Details on this clonotype: The junction differs from germline at one of its ends, possibly a read error. The chain links TRBV20-1 to TRBJ1-5; D is uncertain. The length of the CDR3 is 13 residues. The V gene's germline CDR1 is DFQATT and CDR2 SNEGSKA (reference sequence). The CDR3 DNA reads TGCAGTGCTAGACAGGTCGGCGATCAGCCACAGCAGTTT. This translates into CSARQVGDQPQQF.